Below, one T cell receptor beta chain is given with its context. The record originates from a study of T cells in Graves' hyperthyroidism and ophthalmopathy. V was pared by 2 bases and J by 2 bases, with 16 bases between. Germline CDR1 KGHSH, CDR2 LQKENI. The CDR3 is made up of 16 amino acids. RNA transcripts gave rise to amplified TCR beta CDR3 regions. HTBI primers were the set used in a first-round RT-PCR of the TCR CDR3. TCRdb reprocessed the multiplex PCR reads with MiXCR, giving one entry per CDR3 protein. Here the sample spans some 770,000 distinct CDR3 sequences, over 15% being singletons. This sequence was found in a man younger than 35 with Graves' hyperthyroidism. This rearrangement joins TRBV18 to TRBJ2-7; a possible D gene is TRBD2 (6 bases). The sequenced material came from blood. The CDR3 is CASSPSEGSRPYEQYF. Here the CDR3 DNA reads TGTGCCAGCTCACCATCGGAGGGGTCGCGCCCCTACGAGCAGTACTTC.